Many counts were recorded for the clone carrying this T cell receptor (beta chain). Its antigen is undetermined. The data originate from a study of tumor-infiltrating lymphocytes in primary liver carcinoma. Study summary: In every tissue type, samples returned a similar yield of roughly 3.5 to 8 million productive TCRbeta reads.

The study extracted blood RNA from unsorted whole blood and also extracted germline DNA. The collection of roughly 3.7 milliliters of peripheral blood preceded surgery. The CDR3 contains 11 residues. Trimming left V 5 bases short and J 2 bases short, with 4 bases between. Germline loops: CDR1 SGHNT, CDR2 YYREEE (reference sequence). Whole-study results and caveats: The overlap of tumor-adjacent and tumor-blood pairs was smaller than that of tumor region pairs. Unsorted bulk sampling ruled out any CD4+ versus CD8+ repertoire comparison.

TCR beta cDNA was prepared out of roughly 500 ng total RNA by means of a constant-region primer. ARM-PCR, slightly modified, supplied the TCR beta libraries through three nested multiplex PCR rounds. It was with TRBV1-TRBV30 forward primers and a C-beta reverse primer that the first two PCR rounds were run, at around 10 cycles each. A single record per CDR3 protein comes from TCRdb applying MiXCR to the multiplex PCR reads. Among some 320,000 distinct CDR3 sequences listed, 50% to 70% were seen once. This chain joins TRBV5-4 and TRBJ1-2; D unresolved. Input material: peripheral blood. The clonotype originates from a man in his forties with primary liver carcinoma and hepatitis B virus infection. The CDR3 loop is CASSNNYGYTF. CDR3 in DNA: TGTGCCAGCAGTAACAACTATGGCTACACCTTC.